These T cell receptor beta chains were read from a single sample in a study of cytomegalovirus exposure and HLA in healthy donors. The table came from immunoSEQ multiplex PCR; TCRdb's copy has only in-frame clones and leaves some out. The table lists more than 100,000 clones, under 85% of them singletons. Sequencing was performed on PBMCs. The receptors here all came from a woman in her fifties or sixties in good health and CMV-seropositive. Each CDR3 is given with its conserved first and last residue.

V,J,CDR3
TRBV9,TRBJ1-5,CASSVAPNQPQHF
TRBV6-6,TRBJ1-4,CASYEREKLFF
TRBV2,TRBJ1-2,CASTGGNDYGYTF
TRBV20-1,TRBJ2-1,CSARIINEQFF
TRBV7-7,TRBJ1-5,CASSLEGQGHQPQHF
TRBV7-9,TRBJ2-7,CSSTLGQLQGEQYF
TRBV9,TRBJ1-5,CASSEGQGPGHQHF
TRBV6-6,TRBJ1-2,CASSRQSNYGYTF
TRBV4-3,TRBJ1-2,CASSQDAGTQGACGYTF
TRBV5-1,TRBJ2-1,CASSQTPRFSYNEQFF
TRBV5-1,.,CASSFLEGMGSYEQYF
TRBV2,TRBJ2-6,CASSVAQLSGANVLTF
TRBV6-1,TRBJ2-5,CASSRGSWETQYF
TRBV4-1,TRBJ1-5,CASSQLEGVNQPQHF
TRBV29-1,TRBJ1-4,CSVVRGFGEKLFF
TRBV11-2,TRBJ2-7,CASSLRGASGGLPYEQYF
TRBV9,TRBJ2-3,CASSARGVKNTQYF
TRBV5-6,TRBJ2-3,CASREQGVPDTQYF
TRBV27,TRBJ2-2,CASSTGGPYTGELFF
TRBV10-3,TRBJ2-2,CAISDSDRNTGELFF
TRBV5-1,TRBJ2-1,CASSRQLAPGSNEQFF
TRBV4-2,TRBJ2-1,CASSQPPDTSGTNEQFF
TRBV12-5,TRBJ1-4,CASGWGDATNEKLFF
TRBV7-2,TRBJ1-3,CASSLDPGGVSGNTIYF
TRBV9,TRBJ2-7,CASSVSAREGYEQYF
TRBV5-1,TRBJ2-1,CASSFSGTGGTEQFF
TRBV7-8,TRBJ1-5,CASSLSGRGLNQPQHF
TRBV27,TRBJ2-3,CASSFPGDTQYF
TRBV9,TRBJ1-2,CASSAVRAGLGYTF
TRBV7-9,TRBJ2-1,CASSQDRLSYNEQFF
TRBV5-1,TRBJ2-7,CASSLTLAGGAYEQYF
TRBV6-5,TRBJ1-2,CASRGVDYGYTF
TRBV2,TRBJ2-2,CASRFTPGQGLKGTGELFF
TRBV7-2,TRBJ2-5,CASSLSGGAGETQYF
TRBV7-6,TRBJ1-3,CASSLGARASSGNTIYF
TRBV7-2,TRBJ2-1,CASSPQRGGNGNEQFF
TRBV25-1,TRBJ1-1,CASRLGCEAFF
TRBV29-1,TRBJ2-4,CSASTGLGVDIQYF
TRBV7-2,TRBJ1-1,CASKGQGGMNTEAFF
TRBV2,TRBJ1-6,CATTHRGVSSYNSPLHF
TRBV19,TRBJ1-5,CASSIVQEVDNQPQHF
TRBV6-5,TRBJ2-5,CASSYWRGEETQYF
TRBV5-6,TRBJ1-1,CASSGDRGTEAFF
TRBV6-1,TRBJ2-5,CASPDWRETQYF
TRBV4-1,TRBJ2-7,CASSQTLTGLSEQYF
TRBV15,TRBJ1-6,CATSKRTGLISPLHF
TRBV4-1,TRBJ2-7,CASSQGWTGQPTYEQYF
TRBV6-6,TRBJ2-5,CASSGRVPQETQYF
TRBV18,TRBJ2-7,CASSTPGSYEQYF
TRBV2,TRBJ2-5,CASSEARVFQETQYF
TRBV6-1,TRBJ2-1,CASSAATGMRDEQFF